Detailed here is one T cell receptor beta chain. Its antigen is unidentified. TCRB sequencing was done at Survey resolution level. Method: immunoSEQ multiplex PCR; TCRdb's copy keeps in-frame clones and lacks some. The sample has nearly 15,000 clones, roughly 83% seen once. The time point is: 2014-2015 season, 7 days after vaccination. Sorted blood CD4 subsets were sequenced before and after adults received seasonal inactivated influenza vaccine. These data belong to a study of follicular helper T cells after annual influenza vaccination. Whole-study findings and limits: Day 7 ICOS+CD38+ clones were most often found later in ICOS-CD38- cTfh cells. Plasmablast frequency change correlated with clonality change in ICOS+CD38+ cTfh.

Germline V CDR1 and CDR2: KGHSH, LQKENI. This CDR3 has 15 residues. The sample was CXCR5+ CD38- circulating T follicular helper cells from blood, taken 7 days after influenza vaccination. The subset denotes: circulating Tfh, non-naive CD4+CXCR5+PD-1+ (ICOS+CD38+ or ICOS-CD38-). The chain is built from TRBV18 and TRBJ2-5; D might be TRBD1 (6 bases). The J call is in doubt because the DNA end fits TRBJ2-7 better. This receptor was identified in an adult who received the influenza vaccine. Here the CDR3 DNA reads TGTGCCAGCTCACCGGTTTGGTCAGGGGAATACGAGCAGTACTTC. Encoded protein: CASSPVWSGEYEQYF.